This entry features one T cell receptor (beta chain) sequence. What it binds is unknown. CDR3 size: 16 residues. The J segment lost 0 bases and the V segment lost 5 bases, leaving 10 bases of the junction unmatched. CDR1 and CDR2 (germline): SGHRS, YFSETQ. Primers: 60 Vbeta forward and 13 Jbeta reverse. This table comes from immunoSEQ multiplex PCR, and its TCRdb copy is limited to in-frame clones, with some not included. The table shows about 150,000 clones, with 60% to 80% occurring only once. This specimen belongs to a study of cytomegalovirus exposure and HLA in healthy donors. Study conclusions and caveats: Common viral pathogens were later found to be apparently linked to several of the most significant clusters. The HLA-A and HLA-B alleles of most subjects were reportedly predicted accurately from TCR beta sequences. Later analysis revealed greater clonal expansion in HLA-associated TCR beta chains than in equally common others.

The source is a man aged 30 to 45 in good health and CMV-seropositive. Sequencing was carried out using PBMCs. The gene calls are TRBV5-1 and TRBJ2-5; 7 bases agree with TRBD1. The CDR3 spells CASSRRQGTNQETQYF. The CDR3 DNA sequence: TGCGCCAGCAGTCGCAGACAGGGCACCAACCAAGAGACCCAGTACTTC.